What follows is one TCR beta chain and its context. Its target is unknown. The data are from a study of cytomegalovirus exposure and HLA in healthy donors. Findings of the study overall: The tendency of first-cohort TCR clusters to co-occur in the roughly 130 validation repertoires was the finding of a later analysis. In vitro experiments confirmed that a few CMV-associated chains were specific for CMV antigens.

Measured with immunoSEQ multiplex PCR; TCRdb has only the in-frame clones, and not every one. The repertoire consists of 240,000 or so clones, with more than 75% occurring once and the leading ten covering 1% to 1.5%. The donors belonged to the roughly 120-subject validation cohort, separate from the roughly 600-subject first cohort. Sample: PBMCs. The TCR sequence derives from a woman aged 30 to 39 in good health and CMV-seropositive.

The CDR3 coding sequence is TGTGCCAGTAGTATTCTAGTAGCGGTTAGCAATCAGCCCCAGCATTTT. Translating gives CASSILVAVSNQPQHF. The chain couples TRBV19 to TRBJ1-5; D remains unclear. The germline V and J ends were trimmed by 3 bases and 0 bases, with 12 bases remaining between them. Germline V CDR1 and CDR2: LNHDA, SQIVND (reference sequence). There are 16 residues in the CDR3.